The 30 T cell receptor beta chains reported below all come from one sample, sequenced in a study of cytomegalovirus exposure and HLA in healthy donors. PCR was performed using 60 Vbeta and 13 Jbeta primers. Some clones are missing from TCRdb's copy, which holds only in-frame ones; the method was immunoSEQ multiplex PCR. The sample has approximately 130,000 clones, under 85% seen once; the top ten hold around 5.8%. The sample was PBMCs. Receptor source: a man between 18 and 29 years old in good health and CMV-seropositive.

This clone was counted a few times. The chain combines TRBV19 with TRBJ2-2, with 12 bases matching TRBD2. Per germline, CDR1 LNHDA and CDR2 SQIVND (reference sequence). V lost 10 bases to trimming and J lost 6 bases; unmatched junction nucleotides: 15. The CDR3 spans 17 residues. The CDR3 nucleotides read TGTGCCACCTTTGGCTTCCTAGCGGGAGGGTTACCCGGGGAGCTGTTTTTT. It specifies CATFGFLAGGLPGELFF.

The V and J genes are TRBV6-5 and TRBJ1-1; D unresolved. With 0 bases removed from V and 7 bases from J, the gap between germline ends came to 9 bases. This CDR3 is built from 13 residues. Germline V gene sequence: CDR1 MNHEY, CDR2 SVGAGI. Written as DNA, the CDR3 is TGTGCCAGCAGTTACTCGAAGGGAGGTGAAGCTTTCTTT. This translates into CASSYSKGGEAFF.

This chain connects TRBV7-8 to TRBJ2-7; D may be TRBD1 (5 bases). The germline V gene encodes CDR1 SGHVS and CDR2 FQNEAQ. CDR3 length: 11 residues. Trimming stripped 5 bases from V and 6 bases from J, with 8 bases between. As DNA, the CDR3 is TGTGCCAGCAGCGAAGACAGCGAGCAGTACTTC. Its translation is CASSEDSEQYF.

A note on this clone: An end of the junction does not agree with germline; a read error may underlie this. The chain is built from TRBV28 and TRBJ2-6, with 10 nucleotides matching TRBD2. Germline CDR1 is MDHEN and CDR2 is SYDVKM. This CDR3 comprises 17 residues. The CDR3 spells CASGRTSGSSGANGLTF. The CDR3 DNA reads TGTGCCAGCGGGCGGACTAGCGGTAGCTCTGGGGCCAACGGCCTGACTTTC.

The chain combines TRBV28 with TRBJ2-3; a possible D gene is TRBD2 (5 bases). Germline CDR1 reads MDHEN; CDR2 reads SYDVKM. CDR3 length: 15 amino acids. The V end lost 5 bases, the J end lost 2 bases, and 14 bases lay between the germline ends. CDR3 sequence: CASSPPGMATDTQYF. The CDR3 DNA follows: TGTGCCAGCAGTCCCCCCGGGATGGCCACAGATACGCAGTATTTT.

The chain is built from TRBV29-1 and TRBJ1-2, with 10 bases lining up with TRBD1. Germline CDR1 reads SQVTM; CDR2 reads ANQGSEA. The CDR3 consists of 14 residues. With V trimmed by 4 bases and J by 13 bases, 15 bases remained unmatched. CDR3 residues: CSVVRDRGVGASTF. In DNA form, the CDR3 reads TGCAGCGTTGTCCGGGACAGGGGAGTTGGGGCGTCCACCTTC.

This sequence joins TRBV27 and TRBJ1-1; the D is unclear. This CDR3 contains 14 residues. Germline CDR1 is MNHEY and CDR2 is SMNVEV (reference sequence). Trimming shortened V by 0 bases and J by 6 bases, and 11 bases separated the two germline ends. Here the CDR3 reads CASSLSNGLPEAFF. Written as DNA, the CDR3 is TGTGCCAGCAGTTTATCGAATGGGCTCCCTGAAGCTTTCTTT.

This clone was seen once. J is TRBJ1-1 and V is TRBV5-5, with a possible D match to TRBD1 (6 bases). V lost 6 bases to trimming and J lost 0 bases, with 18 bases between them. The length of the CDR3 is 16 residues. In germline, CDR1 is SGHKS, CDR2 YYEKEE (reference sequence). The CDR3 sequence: CASTVRAGVMNTEAFF. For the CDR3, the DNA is TGTGCCAGCACCGTCCGGGCAGGGGTGATGAACACTGAAGCTTTCTTT.

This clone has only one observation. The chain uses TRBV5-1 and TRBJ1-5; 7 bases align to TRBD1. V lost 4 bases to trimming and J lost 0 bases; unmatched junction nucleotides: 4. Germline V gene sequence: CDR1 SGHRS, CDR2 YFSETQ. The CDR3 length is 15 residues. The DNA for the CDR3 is TGCGCCAGCAGCATTGGGACAGATAGCAATCAGCCCCAGCATTTT. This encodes CASSIGTDSNQPQHF.

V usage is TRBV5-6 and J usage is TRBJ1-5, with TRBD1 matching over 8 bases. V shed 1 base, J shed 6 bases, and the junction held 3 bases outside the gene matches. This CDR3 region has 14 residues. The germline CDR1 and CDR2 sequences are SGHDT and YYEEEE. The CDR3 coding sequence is TGTGCCAGCAGCTTGTTCACAGGGGGTCAGCCCCAGCATTTT. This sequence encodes CASSLFTGGQPQHF.

The CDR3 nucleotides are TGCGCCAGCAGCTTTTTTGGGGGCGACTCCTACGAGCAGTACTTC. The encoded protein is CASSFFGGDSYEQYF. The V and J genes are TRBV5-1 and TRBJ2-7; D perhaps matches TRBD1 (6 bases). Trimming left V 2 bases short and J 0 bases short, with 12 bases between. The CDR3 runs to 15 residues. CDR1 is SGHRS, CDR2 YFSETQ, per germline.

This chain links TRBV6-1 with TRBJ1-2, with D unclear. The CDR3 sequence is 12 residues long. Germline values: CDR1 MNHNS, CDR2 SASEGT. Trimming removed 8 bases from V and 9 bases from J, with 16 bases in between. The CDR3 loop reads CASDAGGVSYTF. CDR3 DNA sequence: TGTGCCAGCGACGCGGGAGGCGTTAGCTACACCTTC.

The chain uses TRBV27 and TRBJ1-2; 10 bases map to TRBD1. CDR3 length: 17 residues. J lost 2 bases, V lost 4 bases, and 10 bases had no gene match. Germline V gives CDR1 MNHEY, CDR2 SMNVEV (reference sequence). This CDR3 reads CASSSKTGGWENYGYTF. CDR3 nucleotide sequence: TGTGCCAGCAGTTCAAAGACAGGGGGCTGGGAGAACTATGGCTACACCTTC.

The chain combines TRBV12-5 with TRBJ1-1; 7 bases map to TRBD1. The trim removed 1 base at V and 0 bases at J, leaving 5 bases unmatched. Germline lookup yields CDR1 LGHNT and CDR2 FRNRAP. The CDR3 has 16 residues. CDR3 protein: CASGLATGDVNTEAFF. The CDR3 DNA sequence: TGTGCTAGTGGTTTGGCCACAGGGGACGTGAACACTGAAGCTTTCTTT.

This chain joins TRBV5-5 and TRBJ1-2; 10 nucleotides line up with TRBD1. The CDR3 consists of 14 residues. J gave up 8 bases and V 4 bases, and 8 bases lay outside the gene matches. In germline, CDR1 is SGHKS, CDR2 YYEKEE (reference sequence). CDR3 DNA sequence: TGTGCCAGCAGCACAGGACAGGGGGACCGAGGCTACACCTTC. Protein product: CASSTGQGDRGYTF.

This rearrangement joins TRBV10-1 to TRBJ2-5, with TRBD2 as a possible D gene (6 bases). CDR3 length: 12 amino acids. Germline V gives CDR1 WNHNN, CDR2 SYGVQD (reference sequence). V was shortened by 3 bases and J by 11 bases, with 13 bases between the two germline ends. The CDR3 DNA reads TGCGCCAGCAGTGATTCAGCGGGCGATCAGTACTTC. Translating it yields CASSDSAGDQYF.

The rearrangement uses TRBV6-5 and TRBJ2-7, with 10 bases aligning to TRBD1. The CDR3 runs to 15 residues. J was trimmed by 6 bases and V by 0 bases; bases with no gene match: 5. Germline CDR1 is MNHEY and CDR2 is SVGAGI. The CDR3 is CASSYSGQGVSEQYF. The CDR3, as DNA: TGTGCCAGCAGTTACTCTGGACAGGGGGTATCCGAGCAGTACTTC.

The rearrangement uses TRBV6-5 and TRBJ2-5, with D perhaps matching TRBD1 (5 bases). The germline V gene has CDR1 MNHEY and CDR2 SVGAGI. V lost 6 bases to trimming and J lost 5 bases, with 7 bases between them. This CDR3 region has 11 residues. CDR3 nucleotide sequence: TGTGCCAGCAGCCCAGGGGAGACCCAGTACTTC. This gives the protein CASSPGETQYF.

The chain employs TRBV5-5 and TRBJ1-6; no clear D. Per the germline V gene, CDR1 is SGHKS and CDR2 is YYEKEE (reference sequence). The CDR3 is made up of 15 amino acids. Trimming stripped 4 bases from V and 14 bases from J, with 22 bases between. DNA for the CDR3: TGTGCCAGCAGCACCCTAGTGGGGAGGTCAGAAACCCTCCACTTT. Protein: CASSTLVGRSETLHF.

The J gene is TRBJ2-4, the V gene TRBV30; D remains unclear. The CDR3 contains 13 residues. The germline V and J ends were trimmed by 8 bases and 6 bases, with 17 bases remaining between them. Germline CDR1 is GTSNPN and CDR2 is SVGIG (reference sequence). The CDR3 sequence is CAQVLGVGNIQYF. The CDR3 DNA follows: TGTGCCCAAGTCCTCGGAGTGGGAAACATTCAGTACTTC.

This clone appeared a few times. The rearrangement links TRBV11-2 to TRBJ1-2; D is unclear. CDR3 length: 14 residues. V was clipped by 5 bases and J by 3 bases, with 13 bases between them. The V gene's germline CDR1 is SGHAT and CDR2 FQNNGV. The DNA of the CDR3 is TGTGCCAGCAGCCAATCTGCAGGCGACTATGGCTACACCTTC. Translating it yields CASSQSAGDYGYTF.

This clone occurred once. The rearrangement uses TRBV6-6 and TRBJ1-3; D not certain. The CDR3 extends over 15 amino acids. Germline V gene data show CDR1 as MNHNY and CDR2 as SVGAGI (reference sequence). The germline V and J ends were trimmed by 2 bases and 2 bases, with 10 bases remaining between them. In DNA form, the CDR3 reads TGTGCCAGCAGTTACGCCGTACATACTGGAAACACCATATATTTT. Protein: CASSYAVHTGNTIYF.

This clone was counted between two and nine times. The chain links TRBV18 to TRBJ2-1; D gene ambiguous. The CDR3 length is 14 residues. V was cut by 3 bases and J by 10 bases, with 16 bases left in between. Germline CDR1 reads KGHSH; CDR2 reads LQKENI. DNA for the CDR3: TGTGCCAGCTCACCCTTGGCAGGTTCCAGGGAGCAGTTCTTC. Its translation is CASSPLAGSREQFF.

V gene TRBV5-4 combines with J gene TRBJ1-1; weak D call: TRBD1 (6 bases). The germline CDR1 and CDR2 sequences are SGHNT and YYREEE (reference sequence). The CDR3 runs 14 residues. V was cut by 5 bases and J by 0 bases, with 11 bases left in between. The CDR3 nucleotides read TGTGCCAGCAGTCGACAGGTTATGAACACTGAAGCTTTCTTT. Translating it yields CASSRQVMNTEAFF.

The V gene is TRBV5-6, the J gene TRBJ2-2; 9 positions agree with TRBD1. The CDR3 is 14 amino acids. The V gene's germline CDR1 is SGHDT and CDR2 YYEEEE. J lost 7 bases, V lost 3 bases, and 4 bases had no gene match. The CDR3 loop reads CASSWGQGYGELFF. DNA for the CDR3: TGTGCCAGCAGCTGGGGACAGGGATACGGGGAGCTGTTTTTT.

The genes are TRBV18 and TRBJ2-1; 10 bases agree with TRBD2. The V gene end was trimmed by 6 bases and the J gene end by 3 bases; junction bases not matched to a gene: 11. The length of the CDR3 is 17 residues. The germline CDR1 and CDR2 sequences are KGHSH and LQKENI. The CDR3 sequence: CASSETSGDSFYNEQFF. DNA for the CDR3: TGTGCCAGCTCGGAAACTAGCGGGGACTCCTTCTACAATGAGCAGTTCTTC. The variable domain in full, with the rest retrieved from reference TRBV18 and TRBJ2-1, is NAGVMQNPRHLVRRRGQEARLRCSPMKGHSHVYWYRQLPEEGLKFMVYLQKENIIDESGMPKERFSAEFPKEGPSILRIQQVVRGDSAAYFCASSETSGDSFYNEQFFGPGTRLTVL.

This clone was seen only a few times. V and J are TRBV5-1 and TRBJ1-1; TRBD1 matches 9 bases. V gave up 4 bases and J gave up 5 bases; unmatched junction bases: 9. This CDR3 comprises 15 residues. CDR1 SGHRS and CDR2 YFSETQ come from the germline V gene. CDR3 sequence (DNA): TGCGCCAGCAGCACAGGGGGCCGGACTGAAACTGAAGCTTTCTTT. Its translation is CASSTGGRTETEAFF.

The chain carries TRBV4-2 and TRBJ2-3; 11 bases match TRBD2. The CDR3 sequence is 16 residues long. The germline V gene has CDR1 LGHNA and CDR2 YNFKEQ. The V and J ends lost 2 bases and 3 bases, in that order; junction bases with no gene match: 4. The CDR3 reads CASSQFGTSGTDTQYF. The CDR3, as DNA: TGTGCCAGCAGCCAATTCGGGACTAGCGGTACAGATACGCAGTATTTT.

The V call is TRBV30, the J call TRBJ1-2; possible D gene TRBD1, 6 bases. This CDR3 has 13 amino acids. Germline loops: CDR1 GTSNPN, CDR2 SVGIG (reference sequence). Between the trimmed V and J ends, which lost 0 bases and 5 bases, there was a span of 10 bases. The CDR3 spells CAWSVIQGYGYTF. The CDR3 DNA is TGTGCCTGGAGTGTAATACAGGGATATGGCTACACCTTC.

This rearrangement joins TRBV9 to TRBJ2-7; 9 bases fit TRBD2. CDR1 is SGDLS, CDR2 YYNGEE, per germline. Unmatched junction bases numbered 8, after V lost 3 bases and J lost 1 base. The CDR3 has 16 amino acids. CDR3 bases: TGTGCCAGCAGCGGACACGCTAGCGGGGCATCCTACGAGCAGTACTTC. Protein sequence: CASSGHASGASYEQYF.